The 16 T cell receptor beta chains below all came from one sample that was sequenced in a study of blood T cell repertoires in COVID-19. Only in-frame clones appear in the TCRdb table, and some are missing; sequencing was by immunoSEQ multiplex PCR. The sample consists of roughly 70,000 clones, around 90% of them appearing once. Material: peripheral blood. The source of these receptors is a woman of 80 years or more with acute or convalescent COVID-19.

V usage is TRBV18 and J usage is TRBJ1-4; D gene uncertain. Trimming cost V 3 bases and J 5 bases, with 13 bases left between them. CDR3 size: 15 residues. Germline CDR1 is KGHSH and CDR2 is LQKENI. The CDR3 bases are TGTGCCAGCTCACCGCCAAGCCCCCGGAATGAAAAACTGTTTTTT. Its translation: CASSPPSPRNEKLFF.

The rearrangement joins TRBV12-3 or TRBV12-4 to TRBJ1-1; D may be TRBD1 (6 bases). This CDR3 region has 13 residues. The ends were cut back, 6 bases at V and 3 bases at J, with 11 bases in the middle. This CDR3 is CASRLGGYTEAFF. The CDR3 DNA reads as TGTGCCAGCAGGCTAGGGGGTTACACTGAAGCTTTCTTT.

This chain uses TRBV24-1 with TRBJ1-2; 10 nucleotides match TRBD1. The CDR3 length is 17 residues. Germline CDR1 KGHDR, CDR2 SFDVKD. The V gene end was trimmed by 3 bases and the J gene end by 9 bases; junction bases not matched to a gene: 15. Here the CDR3 reads CATSDPGTGVTMDRYTF. Written as DNA, the CDR3 is TGTGCCACCAGTGATCCTGGGACAGGGGTCACCATGGATCGCTACACCTTC.

The chain combines TRBV5-8 with TRBJ1-5; 8 nucleotides align to TRBD1. The CDR3 contains 15 residues. J gave up 7 bases and V 2 bases, and 8 bases lay outside the gene matches. Germline assignment: CDR1 SGHTS and CDR2 YDEGEE. The CDR3 loop reads CASSFKDREGQPQHF. In DNA form, the CDR3 reads TGTGCCAGCAGCTTCAAGGACAGGGAAGGACAGCCCCAGCATTTT.

This CDR3 is CASNARDKPYEQYF. The CDR3 bases are TGTGCCAGCAACGCCCGGGACAAACCCTACGAGCAGTACTTC. V usage is TRBV6-4 and J usage is TRBJ2-7, with TRBD1 as a possible D gene (6 bases). Germline CDR1 MRHNA, CDR2 SNTAGT. Trimming cost V 7 bases and J 2 bases, with 15 bases left between them. This CDR3 has 14 residues.

The V call is TRBV3-1 (or the pseudogene TRBV3-2), the J call TRBJ1-3; 7 bases line up with TRBD1. Per the germline V gene, CDR1 is LGHDT and CDR2 is YNNKEL (reference sequence). The length of the CDR3 is 15 residues. The V and J ends lost 1 base and 4 bases, in that order; junction bases with no gene match: 4. The CDR3 is CASSQGQGRGNTIYF. CDR3 in DNA: TGTGCCAGCAGCCAAGGACAGGGAAGGGGAAACACCATATATTTT.

CDR3: CASSLIYAEETQYF. Written as DNA, the CDR3 is TGTGCCAGCAGCCTTATCTATGCGGAGGAGACCCAGTACTTC. The chain links TRBV5-4 to TRBJ2-5, with unresolved D. With 4 bases removed from V and 5 bases from J, the gap between germline ends came to 15 bases. Germline V gene data show CDR1 as SGHNT and CDR2 as YYREEE (reference sequence). CDR3 size: 14 residues. Full variable domain (outside the CDR3, taken from reference TRBV5-4 and TRBJ2-5): ETGVTQSPTHLIKTRGQQVTLRCSSQSGHNTVSWYQQALGQGPQFIFQYYREEENGRGNFPPRFSGLQFPNYSSELNVNALELDDSALYLCASSLIYAEETQYFGPGTRLLVL.

Of note for this clone: The sample has other DNA sequences that encode this CDR3 too. The chain has TRBV3-1 (or the pseudogene TRBV3-2) and TRBJ2-6; tentative D call: TRBD1 (6 bases). V was cut by 0 bases and J by 4 bases, with 13 bases left in between. Germline lookup yields CDR1 LGHDT and CDR2 YNNKEL (reference sequence). The CDR3 has 17 residues. The CDR3 loop is CASSQERGFGGANVLTF. The CDR3 DNA follows: TGTGCCAGCAGCCAAGAGAGGGGGTTTGGCGGGGCCAACGTCCTGACTTTC.

Only a few counts were recorded for this clone. The CDR3 nucleotides read TGTGCAAGTCGCACTTCCCCCGGGACTAGCGCTTACAATGAGCAGTTCTTC. Translation gives CASRTSPGTSAYNEQFF. The chain links TRBV12-2 to TRBJ2-1; TRBD2 was called by the table and not checked on the DNA. TRBV12-2 is reported as a pseudogene. This CDR3 comprises 17 residues.

The chain links TRBV6-4 to TRBJ1-1, with unresolved D. The CDR3 contains 13 residues. Germline values: CDR1 MRHNA, CDR2 SNTAGT. Between the trimmed V and J ends, which lost 8 bases and 6 bases, there was a span of 16 bases. In DNA, the CDR3 is TGTGCCAGCCGTCGGGATGAGAAGGCTGAAGCTTTCTTT. Amino acid sequence: CASRRDEKAEAFF.

The V call is TRBV7-9, the J call TRBJ2-1, with D possibly matching TRBD2 (6 bases). V lost 6 bases and J lost 6, with 15 bases in between. Germline CDR1 is SEHNR and CDR2 is FQNEAQ (reference sequence). CDR3 length: 14 amino acids. CDR3 region: CASRPGLGGNEQFF. The CDR3, as DNA: TGTGCCAGCAGGCCCGGACTGGGGGGCAATGAGCAGTTCTTC. Complete variable domain (other parts from reference TRBV7-9 and TRBJ2-1): DTGVSQNPRHKITKRGQNVTFRCDPISEHNRLYWYRQTLGQGPEFLTYFQNEAQLEKSRLLSDRFSAERPKGSFSTLEIQRTEQGDSAMYLCASRPGLGGNEQFFGPGTRLTVL.

The gene calls are TRBV9 and TRBJ2-3; D might be TRBD2 (6 bases). Per germline, CDR1 SGDLS and CDR2 YYNGEE. The CDR3 loop spans 15 amino acids. The V end was cut by 4 bases, the J end by 6 bases, with 18 bases between. The CDR3: CASSTRDGQRDTQYF. For the CDR3, the DNA is TGTGCCAGCAGCACGCGGGACGGTCAGCGTGATACGCAGTATTTT.

The chain uses TRBV27 and TRBJ2-2, with 8 bases matching TRBD2. Germline CDR1 MNHEY, CDR2 SMNVEV (reference sequence). V shed 5 bases, J shed 7 bases, and the junction held 9 bases outside the gene matches. The CDR3 has 15 amino acids. Here the CDR3 DNA reads TGTGCCAGCAGTCTTCCGGGGGGGCCGAACGGGGAGCTGTTTTTT. Translated, it gives CASSLPGGPNGELFF.

CDR3 coding DNA: TGTGCCAGCAAGGGAGGAGGGATGATGGAGACCCAGTACTTC. Translating gives CASKGGGMMETQYF. This sequence joins TRBV6-6 and TRBJ2-5; TRBD2 might be the D (6 bases). In germline, CDR1 is MNHNY, CDR2 SVGAGI (reference sequence). The ends were cut back, 7 bases at V and 5 bases at J, with 17 bases in the middle. This CDR3 is 14 amino acids long.

This clone was seen just once. This CDR3 reads CASSITTGGNEQFF. CDR3 coding DNA: TGTGCCAGTAGTATAACGACAGGGGGGAATGAGCAGTTCTTC. The J gene is TRBJ2-1, the V gene TRBV19, with 9 bases identical to TRBD1. Germline V gene lookup returns CDR1 LNHDA and CDR2 SQIVND (reference sequence). Trimming removed 2 bases from V and 7 bases from J; junction bases left unmatched: 3. This CDR3 is built from 14 residues.

CDR3 coding DNA: TGTGCCAGCAGCTCACCGGGACTAGCTGGCAATGAGCAGTTCTTC. Translating it yields CASSSPGLAGNEQFF. The chain uses TRBV5-4 and TRBJ2-1, with 9 bases matching TRBD2. V lost 3 bases, J lost 6 bases, and 7 bases stayed unmatched. The germline V gene has CDR1 SGHNT and CDR2 YYREEE (reference sequence). The CDR3 contains 15 residues.